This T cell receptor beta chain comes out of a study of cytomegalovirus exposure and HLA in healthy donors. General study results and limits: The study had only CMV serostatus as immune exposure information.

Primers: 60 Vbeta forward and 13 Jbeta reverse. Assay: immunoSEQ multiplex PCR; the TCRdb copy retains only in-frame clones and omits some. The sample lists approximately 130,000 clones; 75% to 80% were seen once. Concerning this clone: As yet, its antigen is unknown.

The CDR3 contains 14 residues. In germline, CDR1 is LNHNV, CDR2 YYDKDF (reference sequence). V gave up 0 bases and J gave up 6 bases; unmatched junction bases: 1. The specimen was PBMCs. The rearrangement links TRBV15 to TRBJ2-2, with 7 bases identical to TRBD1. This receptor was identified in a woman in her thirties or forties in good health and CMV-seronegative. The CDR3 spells CATSRERGPGELFF. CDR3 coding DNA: TGTGCCACCAGCAGAGAGAGGGGGCCCGGGGAGCTGTTTTTT.